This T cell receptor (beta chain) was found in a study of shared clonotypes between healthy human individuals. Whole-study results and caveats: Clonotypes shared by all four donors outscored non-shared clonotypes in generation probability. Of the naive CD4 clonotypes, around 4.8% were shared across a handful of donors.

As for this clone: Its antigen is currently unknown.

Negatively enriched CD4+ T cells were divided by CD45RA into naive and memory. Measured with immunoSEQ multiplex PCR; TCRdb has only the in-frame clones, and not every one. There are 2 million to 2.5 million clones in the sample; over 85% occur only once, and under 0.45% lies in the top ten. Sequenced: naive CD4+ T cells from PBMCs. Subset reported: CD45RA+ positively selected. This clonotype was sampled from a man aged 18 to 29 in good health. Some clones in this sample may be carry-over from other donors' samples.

The CDR3 reads CASSLGGLLVSEAFF. CDR3 in DNA: TGTGCCAGCAGCTTAGGGGGGTTGTTAGTCAGTGAAGCTTTCTTT. V and J are TRBV7-9 and TRBJ1-1; D may be TRBD1 (5 bases). Germline assignment: CDR1 SEHNR and CDR2 FQNEAQ (reference sequence). V lost 1 base and J 7 bases, leaving 16 bases between the germline ends. The CDR3 consists of 15 residues.